Listed here are 23 T cell receptor beta chains from one sample, sequenced in a study of response to subunit inactivated influenza vaccine. TCRdb re-called the RT-PCR reads with MiXCR, one entry per CDR3 protein. Of around 750,000 distinct CDR3 sequences in the sample, roughly 20% were seen once. The sample was PBMCs from blood, taken 5 to 6 days after vaccination. The origin of the receptors is a man in his fifties who received an inactivated influenza vaccine.

This clonotype was detected only a few times. CDR3 sequence (DNA): TGCGCCAGCAGCCAAGGCCTGCAAAGCTCCTACGAGCAGTACTTC. Protein product: CASSQGLQSSYEQYF. The V gene is TRBV4-1, the J gene TRBJ2-7; D gene unclear. CDR1 and CDR2 from the germline V gene are MGHRA and YSYEKL. CDR3 size: 15 residues. Trimming cost V 1 base and J 0 bases, with 10 bases left between them.

V gene TRBV4-2 combines with J gene TRBJ2-1; 8 bases align to TRBD2. The germline gives CDR1 LGHNA, CDR2 YNFKEQ. Unmatched junction bases numbered 16, after V lost 0 bases and J lost 9 bases. This CDR3 contains 18 residues. The CDR3 protein is CASSQEPTGAGAWGEQFF. The CDR3, as DNA: TGTGCCAGCAGCCAAGAACCGACGGGAGCGGGAGCGTGGGGTGAGCAGTTCTTC.

This clonotype was detected a few times. The chain recombines TRBV10-3 with TRBJ2-5; D is possibly TRBD1 (5 bases). Trimming stripped 11 bases from V and 2 bases from J, with 9 bases between. In germline, CDR1 is ENHRY, CDR2 SYGVKD. This CDR3 region has 11 residues. The CDR3 DNA follows: TGTGCCTCAGGGTCTCAAGAGACCCAGTACTTC. It codes for CASGSQETQYF.

This clonotype showed up just a few times. The rearrangement uses TRBV12-3 or TRBV12-4 and TRBJ1-1, with D possibly being TRBD1 (5 bases). V was shortened by 6 bases and J by 8 bases, with 13 bases between the two germline ends. There are 12 residues in the CDR3. The CDR3 nucleotides are TGTGCCAGCAGACGGGACTCTAAAGAAGCTTTCTTT. It translates to CASRRDSKEAFF.

The chain has TRBV6-5 and TRBJ2-3; D is unresolved. Trimming took 2 bases from V and 5 from J, leaving 14 bases between them. The germline V gene has CDR1 MNHEY and CDR2 SVGAGI. The CDR3 totals 15 residues. The CDR3 loop reads CASSYSATRRDTQYF. DNA of the CDR3: TGTGCCAGCAGTTACAGCGCAACAAGACGAGATACGCAGTATTTT.

In this sample, this clonotype turned up many times. The V gene is TRBV10-3, the J gene TRBJ2-1; D unresolved. The V gene's germline CDR1 is ENHRY and CDR2 SYGVKD. CDR3 length: 11 residues. V was clipped by 2 bases and J by 8 bases, with 4 bases between them. Written as DNA, the CDR3 is TGTGCCATCAGTGAGGGCCATGAGCAGTTCTTC. Translated, it gives CAISEGHEQFF.

This clonotype appeared many times. This chain joins TRBV29-1 and TRBJ2-5; D possibly corresponds to TRBD1 (5 bases). CDR1 and CDR2 from the germline V gene are SQVTM and ANQGSEA. Between the trimmed V and J ends, which lost 4 bases and 3 bases, there was a span of 12 bases. The CDR3 has 13 residues. This CDR3 is CSVVLGREETQYF. CDR3 nucleotides: TGCAGCGTTGTTCTAGGCAGGGAAGAGACCCAGTACTTC.

This clonotype occurred a few times. The chain has TRBV18 and TRBJ2-7; D not resolved. This CDR3 contains 12 residues. V was cut by 5 bases and J by 5 bases, with 10 bases left in between. Looked up from germline, CDR1 is KGHSH and CDR2 is LQKENI. CDR3 sequence reads: CASSGVGNEQYF. CDR3 DNA sequence: TGTGCCAGCTCAGGAGTAGGGAACGAGCAGTACTTC. The full variable domain, its missing parts supplied by reference TRBV18 and TRBJ2-7, is NAGVMQNPRHLVRRRGQEARLRCSPMKGHSHVYWYRQLPEEGLKFMVYLQKENIIDESGMPKERFSAEFPKEGPSILRIQQVVRGDSAAYFCASSGVGNEQYFGPGTRLTVT.

This clonotype was counted only a few times. The chain joins TRBV12-3 or TRBV12-4 to TRBJ2-1, with D perhaps TRBD1 (6 bases). Trimming removed 3 bases from V and 9 bases from J, with 15 bases in between. This CDR3 is 14 amino acids long. The chain's CDR3 is CASSFGQPQGEQFF. In DNA, the CDR3 is TGTGCCAGCAGTTTCGGACAGCCCCAGGGTGAGCAGTTCTTC.

This clonotype was counted between two and nine times. The chain employs TRBV7-9 and TRBJ1-2; the D is unclear. Trimming took 1 base from V and 8 from J, leaving 11 bases between them. This CDR3 region has 13 residues. Germline CDR1 is SEHNR and CDR2 is FQNEAQ (reference sequence). For the CDR3, the DNA is TGTGCCAGCAGCTTAGAATCCGCGGGAGGCTACACCTTC. Its protein is CASSLESAGGYTF.

This clonotype was picked up a small number of times. This chain joins TRBV20-1 and TRBJ2-2, with TRBD2 as a possible D gene (6 bases). Deletions cut 4 bases from V and 5 bases from J, with 17 bases between. Germline CDR1 DFQATT, CDR2 SNEGSKA (reference sequence). This CDR3 has 15 amino acids. The DNA of the CDR3 is TGCAGTGCTACTAGCGTCGGGCGGGGTACCGGGGAGCTGTTTTTT. It is translated as CSATSVGRGTGELFF.

This clonotype was counted only a few times. The V and J genes are TRBV24-1 and TRBJ1-5, with D unresolved. The CDR3 is 14 amino acids. CDR1 and CDR2 from the germline V gene are KGHDR and SFDVKD. The ends were cut back, 10 bases at V and 5 bases at J, with 17 bases in the middle. CDR3 nucleotides: TGTGCCACTTCTGAAGGGAACAGCTATCAGCCCCAGCATTTT. This translates into CATSEGNSYQPQHF.

V usage is TRBV20-1 and J usage is TRBJ2-1; 8 bases agree with TRBD2. Germline CDR1 DFQATT, CDR2 SNEGSKA (reference sequence). The CDR3 loop spans 14 amino acids. With 2 bases clipped from V and 7 bases from J, the junction kept 7 bases outside the gene matches. The CDR3 region has the DNA TGCAGTGCTAGATCGGGAGGGCTTAGTAATGAGCAGTTCTTC. It is translated as CSARSGGLSNEQFF.

This clonotype was observed a handful of times. The genes are TRBV7-2 and TRBJ2-1; tentatively, D is TRBD1 (5 bases). V was clipped by 5 bases and J by 7 bases, with 18 bases between them. The CDR3 totals 15 residues. Germline CDR1 SGHTA, CDR2 FQGNSA. In DNA form, the CDR3 reads TGTGCCAGCAGCCGGACCTCGGTCCAGGGAAATGAGCAGTTCTTC. Its translation: CASSRTSVQGNEQFF.

This clonotype was counted many times. V and J are TRBV7-9 and TRBJ2-3, with D possibly TRBD2 on 5 matching bases. Per the germline V gene, CDR1 is SEHNR and CDR2 is FQNEAQ (reference sequence). The CDR3 is made up of 15 amino acids. Trimming took off 2 bases at V and 0 bases at J, with 9 bases between the two ends. The CDR3 sequence: CASSLRRGSTDTQYF. CDR3 nucleotides: TGTGCCAGCAGCTTACGTCGGGGAAGCACAGATACGCAGTATTTT.

This clonotype was counted only a few times. As DNA, the CDR3 is TGCGCCAGCACTATGACTGGCTTCAATGAGCAGTTCTTC. Its translation is CASTMTGFNEQFF. The chain links TRBV5-1 to TRBJ2-1, with D unclear. This CDR3 contains 13 residues. In germline, CDR1 is SGHRS, CDR2 YFSETQ. V shed 6 bases and J shed 6 bases, with 13 bases lying between them.

This chain links TRBV3-1 with TRBJ1-2, with TRBD1 matching 7 bases. The CDR3 runs to 15 residues. Trimming cost V 2 bases and J 5 bases; bases outside gene matches: 8. From germline, CDR1 is LGHDT and CDR2 YNNKEL (reference sequence). As DNA, the CDR3 is TGTGCCAGCAGCCAACTTGGGACAGAAAGTTATGGCTACACCTTC. Protein: CASSQLGTESYGYTF.

This clonotype was recorded a few times. The genes are TRBV4-2 and TRBJ2-7, with D uncertain. CDR1 and CDR2 (germline): LGHNA, YNFKEQ. The CDR3 covers 14 residues. The V end lost 0 bases, the J end lost 6 bases, and 12 bases lay between the germline ends. CDR3 protein: CASSQESALREQYF. DNA for the CDR3: TGTGCCAGCAGCCAAGAAAGTGCACTTCGCGAGCAGTACTTC.

The chain combines TRBV3-1 with TRBJ1-2; D remains ambiguous. V was pared by 1 base and J by 6 bases, with 9 bases between. Germline V gene data show CDR1 as LGHDT and CDR2 as YNNKEL (reference sequence). CDR3 size: 13 residues. The CDR3 spells CASSQGSGNGYTF. CDR3 nucleotide sequence: TGTGCCAGCAGCCAAGGGAGCGGGAATGGCTACACCTTC.

This clonotype has ten or more counts. The chain joins TRBV12-3 or TRBV12-4 to TRBJ2-5; 10 bases line up with TRBD1. This CDR3 contains 14 residues. V dropped 6 bases and J dropped 5; count of bases not matched to a gene: 6. CDR3 sequence (DNA): TGTGCCAGCAGCTTGGGGGGACAGGGGGAGACCCAGTACTTC. This sequence encodes CASSLGGQGETQYF.

This clonotype came up many times. The chain links TRBV29-1 to TRBJ2-3, with D hard to call. The CDR3 is made up of 12 amino acids. Germline CDR1 is SQVTM and CDR2 is ANQGSEA. Trimming took off 3 bases at V and 4 bases at J, with 8 bases between the two ends. The CDR3 sequence is CSVEGFPDTQYF. The CDR3 DNA reads as TGCAGCGTTGAGGGCTTCCCAGATACGCAGTATTTT.

This clonotype was picked up a small number of times. The gene calls are TRBV7-2 and TRBJ2-1; 11 nucleotides match TRBD2. V trimming: 4 bases; J trimming: 2 bases; junction bases outside the gene matches: 7. The germline gives CDR1 SGHTA, CDR2 FQGNSA. The CDR3 sequence is 17 residues long. CDR3 sequence: CASSSGTSGGPYNEQFF. In DNA, the CDR3 is TGTGCCAGCAGCTCCGGGACTAGCGGAGGCCCCTACAATGAGCAGTTCTTC.

This clonotype was recorded a few times. The rearrangement uses TRBV10-3 and TRBJ1-1; 7 bases agree with TRBD1. The junction had 7 bases not matched to a gene; V was cut back by 6 bases and J by 0 bases. The CDR3 contains 15 residues. Germline CDR1 and CDR2: ENHRY and SYGVKD. DNA for the CDR3: TGTGCCATCAGCGCTAACAGGGGTCTGAACACTGAAGCTTTCTTT. Its protein product is CAISANRGLNTEAFF.